Below, 20 T cell receptor beta chains from the same sample are listed, as sequenced in a study of blood T cell repertoires in COVID-19 (TCRdb year 2020). Receptor libraries were prepared by the immunoSEQ multiplex PCR assay. What TCRdb holds here is the immuneACCESS table cut down to in-frame rearrangements. Part of the clones is not present; checked against another copy, under half of the missing clones reflect an unresolved V gene, and the others are unexplained. Counted in this sample were over 150,000 clones; around nine tenths of them appeared once. 2.5% to 3% of the sample is held by the ten biggest clonotypes. Input material: peripheral blood. All receptors derive from a woman aged 80 or over with COVID-19, enrolled during active disease.

The chain links TRBV5-6 to TRBJ2-5; 10 bases map to TRBD2. Unmatched junction bases numbered 3, after V lost 2 bases and J lost 5 bases. The CDR3 sequence is 14 residues long. Per the germline V gene, CDR1 is SGHDT and CDR2 is YYEEEE. In DNA form, the CDR3 reads TGTGCCAGCAGCTTTGGGACTAGCGAGGAGACCCAGTACTTC. This sequence encodes CASSFGTSEETQYF.

This chain connects TRBV5-6 to TRBJ1-2; TRBD1 aligns across 7 bases. The CDR3 is 15 amino acids. Germline loops: CDR1 SGHDT, CDR2 YYEEEE. J lost 1 base, V lost 4 bases, and 7 bases had no gene match. The CDR3 sequence is CASSNPGQLNYGYTF. For the CDR3, the DNA is TGTGCCAGCAGCAATCCGGGACAGCTTAACTATGGCTACACCTTC.

This chain uses TRBV4-3 with TRBJ2-1; tentatively, D is TRBD2 (5 bases). The V end was cut by 0 bases, the J end by 6 bases, with 18 bases between. The CDR3 has 17 amino acids. Germline V gene sequence: CDR1 LGHNA, CDR2 YSLEER. The CDR3, as DNA: TGCGCCAGCAGCCAAGAGCCCTGGGATCGACGGGGCAATGAGCAGTTCTTC. It translates to CASSQEPWDRRGNEQFF.

This clone was recorded a few times. The CDR3, as DNA: TGTGCCAGCAGCGCGGGACAGGGGGACTATGGCTACACCTTC. It yields the protein CASSAGQGDYGYTF. The rearrangement links TRBV9 to TRBJ1-2; 11 bases match TRBD1. The length of the CDR3 is 14 residues. Germline assignment: CDR1 SGDLS and CDR2 YYNGEE. The J segment lost 3 bases and the V segment lost 3 bases, leaving 1 base of the junction unmatched. Full variable domain (rest looked up from reference TRBV9 and TRBJ1-2): DSGVTQTPKHLITATGQRVTLRCSPRSGDLSVYWYQQSLDQGLQFLIQYYNGEERAKGNILERFSAQQFPDLHSELNLSSLELGDSALYFCASSAGQGDYGYTFGSGTRLTVV.

V usage is TRBV19 and J usage is TRBJ2-2, with D hard to call. The germline gives CDR1 LNHDA, CDR2 SQIVND (reference sequence). The V end was cut by 7 bases, the J end by 5 bases, with 17 bases between. The CDR3 runs to 15 residues. CDR3: CASTPQLVATGELFF. CDR3 sequence (DNA): TGTGCCAGTACCCCCCAGTTGGTGGCTACCGGGGAGCTGTTTTTT.

The gene calls are TRBV28 and TRBJ1-2; 7 bases line up with TRBD1. The CDR3 contains 12 residues. CDR1 MDHEN and CDR2 SYDVKM come from the germline V gene. Germline trimming cut 6 bases from V and 4 bases from J; bases unmatched to any gene: 2. CDR3 DNA sequence: TGTGCCAGCAGGACAGGGATCTATGGCTACACCTTC. This translates into CASRTGIYGYTF.

The chain combines TRBV5-1 with TRBJ2-3; D remains unclear. V was trimmed by 0 bases and J by 2 bases, leaving 7 bases between them. This CDR3 has 14 amino acids. CDR1 and CDR2 (germline): SGHRS, YFSETQ. The CDR3 protein is CASSLDGHTDTQYF. In nucleotides, the CDR3 is TGCGCCAGCAGCTTGGACGGTCACACAGATACGCAGTATTTT.

This clone has only one observation. This CDR3 is CASSIARQGNQPQHF. The CDR3 DNA reads TGTGCCAGTAGTATAGCGCGACAGGGAAATCAGCCCCAGCATTTT. This chain joins TRBV19 and TRBJ1-5; the match to TRBD1 covers 7 bases. Germline V lookup: CDR1 LNHDA, CDR2 SQIVND (reference sequence). Trimming cost V 1 base and J 4 bases; bases outside gene matches: 4. This CDR3 has 15 amino acids. Combining the CDR3 with reference TRBV19 and TRBJ1-5 gives the whole variable domain DGGITQSPKYLFRKEGQNVTLSCEQNLNHDAMYWYRQDPGQGLRLIYYSQIVNDFQKGDIAEGYSVSREKKESFPLTVTSAQKNPTAFYLCASSIARQGNQPQHFGDGTRLSIL.

The gene calls are TRBV7-6 and TRBJ1-1; D call uncertain. Germline CDR1 reads SGHVS; CDR2 reads FNYEAQ. V was pared by 4 bases and J by 2 bases, with 8 bases between. This CDR3 is built from 13 residues. CDR3 sequence reads: CASSSDTNTEAFF. The CDR3 coding sequence is TGTGCCAGCAGCTCCGACACTAACACTGAAGCTTTCTTT.

This clone was seen a few times. As DNA, the CDR3 is TGTGCCAGCAGCCAAGGGGGAGGTGACGAGCAGTACTTC. Amino acids: CASSQGGGDEQYF. The J gene is TRBJ2-7, the V gene TRBV4-2; tentative D call: TRBD2 (6 bases). Germline V gene data show CDR1 as LGHNA and CDR2 as YNFKEQ. This CDR3 comprises 13 residues. Between the trimmed V and J ends, which lost 1 base and 5 bases, there was a span of 9 bases.

As to this clone: At one of its ends the junction is not consistent with the germline gene, which may arise from a read error. The rearrangement uses TRBV7-7 and TRBJ2-5; 13 nucleotides align to TRBD2. CDR3 length: 16 residues. Germline V CDR1 and CDR2: SSHAT, FNYEAQ (reference sequence). CDR3 DNA sequence: TGTGCTAGCAGCCAAGGACTAGCGGGAGTGTCGGAGACCCAGTACTTC. Translating it yields CASSQGLAGVSETQYF.

The chain employs TRBV6-5 and TRBJ2-6; D is undetermined. Between the trimmed V and J ends, which lost 6 bases and 0 bases, there was a span of 3 bases. Germline values: CDR1 MNHEY, CDR2 SVGAGI. CDR3 length equals 13 residues. The CDR3 DNA follows: TGTGCCAGCAGGGCCTCTGGGGCCAACGTCCTGACTTTC. Amino acid sequence: CASRASGANVLTF.

This clone was seen a few times. The rearrangement joins TRBV28 to TRBJ2-5; maybe TRBD1 (5 bases). CDR1 MDHEN and CDR2 SYDVKM come from the germline V gene. The ends were cut back, 4 bases at V and 4 bases at J, with 19 bases in the middle. This CDR3 is 16 amino acids long. CDR3: CASSSRDRSTVETQYF. As DNA, the CDR3 is TGTGCCAGCAGTTCCAGGGATCGCTCCACCGTAGAGACCCAGTACTTC.

The gene calls are TRBV19 and TRBJ2-4, with D unclear. Trimming pared 3 bases from V and 5 bases from J, leaving 5 bases between. This CDR3 has 12 residues. Germline CDR1 reads LNHDA; CDR2 reads SQIVND (reference sequence). The DNA for the CDR3 is TGTGCCAGTAGTATTCCGGAAAACATTCAGTACTTC. Translating gives CASSIPENIQYF.

The chain uses TRBV19 and TRBJ2-7; 9 nucleotides match TRBD1. CDR3 size: 13 residues. J gave up 3 bases and V 8 bases, and 5 bases lay outside the gene matches. Germline CDR1 reads LNHDA; CDR2 reads SQIVND (reference sequence). DNA of the CDR3: TGTGCCAGTGATCCGGGACAGGGCTACGAGCAGTACTTC. Amino acid sequence: CASDPGQGYEQYF.

V is TRBV19 and J is TRBJ1-2; TRBD1 might be the D (6 bases). Germline lookup yields CDR1 LNHDA and CDR2 SQIVND (reference sequence). The CDR3 runs 14 residues. V lost 5 bases to trimming and J lost 1 base, with 11 bases between them. The CDR3 sequence is CASSFQGLNYGYTF. The CDR3 DNA reads TGTGCCAGTAGTTTCCAGGGGCTTAACTATGGCTACACCTTC.

The chain links TRBV25-1 to TRBJ2-7, with D perhaps TRBD2 (5 bases). The CDR3 covers 13 residues. V lost 5 bases and J 0 bases, leaving 8 bases between the germline ends. Germline-derived CDR1 and CDR2 are MGHDK and SYGVNS. The CDR3 DNA reads TGTGCCAGCAGTCCGCGGGTCTCCTACGAGCAGTACTTC. Its translation is CASSPRVSYEQYF.

The chain is built from TRBV3-1 (or the pseudogene TRBV3-2) and TRBJ2-7; 7 bases are shared with TRBD1. This CDR3 is built from 13 residues. V trimming: 3 bases; J trimming: 3 bases; junction bases outside the gene matches: 2. CDR1 LGHDT and CDR2 YNNKEL come from the germline V gene (reference sequence). The CDR3: CASSQGQNYEQYF. The CDR3 DNA reads as TGTGCCAGCAGCCAGGGACAGAACTACGAGCAGTACTTC.

This chain uses TRBV4-1 with TRBJ1-6, with D possibly being TRBD1 (5 bases). The CDR3 extends over 16 amino acids. V lost 0 bases, J lost 10 bases, and 16 bases lay in between. Looked up from germline, CDR1 is MGHRA and CDR2 is YSYEKL. The CDR3 here is CASSQDPGGINSPLHF. In DNA form, the CDR3 reads TGCGCCAGCAGCCAAGATCCGGGGGGTATCAACTCACCCCTCCACTTT.

This clone has more than one count but fewer than ten. The chain carries TRBV7-9 and TRBJ1-4; possible D gene TRBD1, 5 bases. Germline-derived CDR1 and CDR2 are SEHNR and FQNEAQ (reference sequence). Trimming pared 4 bases from V and 8 bases from J, leaving 8 bases between. The CDR3 totals 12 residues. The CDR3 sequence: CASSSRQEKLFF. CDR3 DNA: TGTGCCAGCAGCTCCCGACAGGAAAAACTGTTTTTT.